This T cell receptor beta chain comes out of a study of shared clonotypes between healthy human individuals. This clone was seen just once. The CD4+ fraction was divided into a CD45RA+ naive subset and a CD45RA-negative memory subset. Repertoires were generated with immunoSEQ multiplex PCR, while TCRdb's copy carries only in-frame clones and drops some. Among about 1.5 million clones listed, approximately 98% were seen once. The sequence was obtained from a man aged 30 to 45 in good health. Sequences were obtained from naive CD4+ T cells sorted from blood. Subset meaning: CD45RA+ positively selected.

The CDR3 reads CASSRDSILTNYGYTF. CDR3 sequence (DNA): TGTGCCAGCAGCCGAGACTCGATACTCACTAACTATGGCTACACCTTC. The chain uses TRBV11-2 and TRBJ1-2; D not certain. Germline V gene sequence: CDR1 SGHAT, CDR2 FQNNGV. Deletions cut 5 bases from V and 0 bases from J, with 16 bases between. The CDR3 consists of 16 residues. The whole variable domain, remainder taken from reference TRBV11-2 and TRBJ1-2, is EAGVAQSPRYKIIEKRQSVAFWCNPISGHATLYWYQQILGQGPKLLIQFQNNGVVDDSQLPKDRFSAERLKGVDSTLKIQPAKLEDSAVYLCASSRDSILTNYGYTFGSGTRLTVV.